The 4 T cell receptor beta chains given below trace back to one sample, sequenced in a study of T cells after yellow fever vaccination. TCRdb re-analysed the 5' RACE reads in MiXCR, keeping a single row per CDR3 protein. The data contain 300,000 to 400,000 distinct CDR3 sequences, approximately 9% of them singletons. The input for sequencing was PBMCs, taken on the day of the first yellow fever vaccination. Every receptor here comes from a man younger than 35 who received the YFV17D yellow fever vaccine.

The sample holds many counts of this clonotype. The V call is TRBV12-3 or TRBV12-4, the J call TRBJ2-6; D unresolved. Trimming left V 3 bases short and J 3 bases short, with 15 bases between. CDR3 length: 17 amino acids. CDR3 nucleotide sequence: TGTGCCAGCAGTTTCGTCCGGGTATTCGGTGGGGCCAACGTCCTGACTTTC. It encodes CASSFVRVFGGANVLTF.

This chain links TRBV7-2 with TRBJ1-3, with D uncertain. The germline CDR1 and CDR2 sequences are SGHTA and FQGNSA. The V and J ends lost 4 bases and 0 bases respectively, with 13 bases between them. The CDR3 sequence is 16 residues long. CDR3 sequence: CASSSYVVTSGNTIYF. CDR3 DNA sequence: TGTGCCAGCAGCTCGTACGTAGTGACCTCTGGAAACACCATATATTTT.

The J gene is TRBJ2-7, the V gene TRBV7-2; 10 positions agree with TRBD2. Trimming removed 4 bases from V and 3 bases from J; junction bases left unmatched: 9. Germline V gene sequence: CDR1 SGHTA, CDR2 FQGNSA. The CDR3 runs to 16 residues. This CDR3 is CASSSSLAGANYEQYF. For the CDR3, the DNA is TGTGCCAGCAGCTCCTCTCTAGCGGGGGCCAACTACGAGCAGTACTTC. Filled out from reference TRBV7-2 and TRBJ2-7, the complete variable domain reads GAGVSQSPSNKVTEKGKDVELRCDPISGHTALYWYRQSLGQGLEFLIYFQGNSAPDKSGLPSDRFSAERTGGSVSTLTIQRTQQEDSAVYLCASSSSLAGANYEQYFGPGTRLTVT.

The sample holds many counts of this clonotype. The gene calls are TRBV9 and TRBJ2-7; 10 nucleotides agree with TRBD2. The CDR3 extends over 15 amino acids. The V gene's germline CDR1 is SGDLS and CDR2 YYNGEE. V lost 3 bases and J lost 0; bases outside the gene matches: 3. CDR3 coding DNA: TGTGCCAGCAGCGGCTTAGCGGGGGGCTCCTACGAGCAGTACTTC. Translating it yields CASSGLAGGSYEQYF.